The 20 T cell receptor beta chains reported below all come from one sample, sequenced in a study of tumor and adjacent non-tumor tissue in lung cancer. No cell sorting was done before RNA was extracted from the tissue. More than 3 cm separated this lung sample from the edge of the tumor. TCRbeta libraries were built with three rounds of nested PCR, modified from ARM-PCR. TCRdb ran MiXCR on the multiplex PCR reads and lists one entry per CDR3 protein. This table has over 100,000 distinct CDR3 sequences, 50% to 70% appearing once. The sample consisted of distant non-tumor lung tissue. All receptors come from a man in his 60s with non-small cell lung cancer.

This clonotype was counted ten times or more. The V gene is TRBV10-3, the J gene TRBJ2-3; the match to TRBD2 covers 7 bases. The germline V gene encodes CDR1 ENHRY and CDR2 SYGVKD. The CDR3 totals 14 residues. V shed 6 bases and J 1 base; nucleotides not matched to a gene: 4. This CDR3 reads CAISAGDRTDTQYF. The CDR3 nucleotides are TGTGCCATCAGCGCGGGGGACCGCACAGATACGCAGTATTTT.

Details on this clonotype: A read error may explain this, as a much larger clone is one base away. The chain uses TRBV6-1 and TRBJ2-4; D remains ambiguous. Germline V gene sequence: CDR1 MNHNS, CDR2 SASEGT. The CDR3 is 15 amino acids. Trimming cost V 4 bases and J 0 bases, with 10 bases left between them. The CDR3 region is CASSVETIAKNIQYF. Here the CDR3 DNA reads TGTGCCAGCAGTGTAGAGACCATAGCCAAAAACATTCAGTACTTC.

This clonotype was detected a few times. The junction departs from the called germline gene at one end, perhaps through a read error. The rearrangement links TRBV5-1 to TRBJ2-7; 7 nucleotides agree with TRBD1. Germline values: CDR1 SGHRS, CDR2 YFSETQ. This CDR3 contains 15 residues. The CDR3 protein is CASNLGQGVAYEQYF. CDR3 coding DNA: TGCGCCAGCAACTTGGGTCAGGGGGTGGCCTACGAGCAGTACTTC.

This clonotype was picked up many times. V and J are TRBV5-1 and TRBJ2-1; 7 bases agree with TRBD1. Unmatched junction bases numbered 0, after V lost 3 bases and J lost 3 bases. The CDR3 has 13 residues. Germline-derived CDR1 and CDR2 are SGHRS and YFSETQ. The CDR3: CASSWDSYNEQFF. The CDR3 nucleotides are TGCGCCAGCAGCTGGGACAGCTACAATGAGCAGTTCTTC.

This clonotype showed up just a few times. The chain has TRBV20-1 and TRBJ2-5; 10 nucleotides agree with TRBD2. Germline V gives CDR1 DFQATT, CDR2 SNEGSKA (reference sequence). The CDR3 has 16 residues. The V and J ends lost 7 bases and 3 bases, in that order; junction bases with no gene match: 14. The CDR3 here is CSVFVAGGSGKETQYF. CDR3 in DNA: TGCAGTGTGTTTGTAGCGGGAGGTTCGGGAAAAGAGACCCAGTACTTC.

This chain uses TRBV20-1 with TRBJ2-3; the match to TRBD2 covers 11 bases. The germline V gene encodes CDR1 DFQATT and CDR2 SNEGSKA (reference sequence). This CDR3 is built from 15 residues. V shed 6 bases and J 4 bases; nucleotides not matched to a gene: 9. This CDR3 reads CSALSSGGRADTQYF. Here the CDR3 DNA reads TGCAGTGCCCTCTCTAGCGGGGGGCGCGCAGATACGCAGTATTTT.

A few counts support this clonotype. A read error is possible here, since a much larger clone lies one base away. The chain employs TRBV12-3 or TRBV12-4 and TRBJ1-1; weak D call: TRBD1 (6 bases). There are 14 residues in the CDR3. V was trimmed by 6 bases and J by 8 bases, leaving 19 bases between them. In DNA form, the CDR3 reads TGTGCCAGCAGACCCGGTGGGGGGCGTATCGAAGCTTTCTTT. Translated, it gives CASRPGGGRIEAFF.

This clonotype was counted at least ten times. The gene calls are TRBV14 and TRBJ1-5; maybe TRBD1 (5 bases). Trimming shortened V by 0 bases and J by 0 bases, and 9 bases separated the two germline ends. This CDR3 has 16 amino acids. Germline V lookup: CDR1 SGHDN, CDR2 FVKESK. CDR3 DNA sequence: TGTGCCAGCAGCCAAGACCAGACAGTTAGCAATCAGCCCCAGCATTTT. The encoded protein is CASSQDQTVSNQPQHF.

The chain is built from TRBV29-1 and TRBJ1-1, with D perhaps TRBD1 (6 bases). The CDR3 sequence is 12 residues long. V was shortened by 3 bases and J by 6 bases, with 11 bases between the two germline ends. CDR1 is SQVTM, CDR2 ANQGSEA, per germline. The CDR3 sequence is CSVEDSQSEAFF. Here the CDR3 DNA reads TGCAGCGTTGAGGACAGCCAGTCTGAAGCTTTCTTT.

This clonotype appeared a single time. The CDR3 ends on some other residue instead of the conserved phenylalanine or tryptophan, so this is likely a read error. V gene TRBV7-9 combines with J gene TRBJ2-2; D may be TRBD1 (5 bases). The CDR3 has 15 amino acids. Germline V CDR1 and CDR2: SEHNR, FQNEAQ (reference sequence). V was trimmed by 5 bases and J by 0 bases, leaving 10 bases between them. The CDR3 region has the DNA TGTGCCAGCAGCCCAGGACACCCGAACACCGGGGAGCTGTTTTCT. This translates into CASSPGHPNTGELFS.

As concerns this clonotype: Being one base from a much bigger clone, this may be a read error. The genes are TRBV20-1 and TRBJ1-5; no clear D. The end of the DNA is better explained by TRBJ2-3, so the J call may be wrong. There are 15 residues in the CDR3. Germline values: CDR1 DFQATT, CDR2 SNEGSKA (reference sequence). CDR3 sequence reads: CSARGEEAGNQPQYF. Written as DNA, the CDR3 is TGCAGTGCTAGAGGGGAAGAGGCTGGCAATCAGCCCCAGTATTTT.

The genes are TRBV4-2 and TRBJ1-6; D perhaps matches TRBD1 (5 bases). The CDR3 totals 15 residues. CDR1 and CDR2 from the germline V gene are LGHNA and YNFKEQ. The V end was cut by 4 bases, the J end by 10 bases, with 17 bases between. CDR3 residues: CASSREDGGSSPLHF. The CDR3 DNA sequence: TGTGCCAGCAGCCGAGAAGACGGGGGGTCCTCACCCCTCCACTTT.

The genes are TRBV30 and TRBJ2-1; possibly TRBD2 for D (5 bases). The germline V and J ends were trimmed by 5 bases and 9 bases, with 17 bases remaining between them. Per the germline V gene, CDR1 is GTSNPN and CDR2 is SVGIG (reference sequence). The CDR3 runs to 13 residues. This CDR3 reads CAWDLGLNSEQFF. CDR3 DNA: TGTGCCTGGGACCTTGGACTGAACAGTGAGCAGTTCTTC.

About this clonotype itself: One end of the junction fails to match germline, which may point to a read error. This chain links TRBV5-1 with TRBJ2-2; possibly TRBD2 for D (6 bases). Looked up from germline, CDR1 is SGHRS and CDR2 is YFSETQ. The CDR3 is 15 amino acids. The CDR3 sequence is CASRLGRETTGELFF. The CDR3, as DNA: TGCGCCAGCCGCTTGGGGCGGGAAACCACCGGGGAACTGTTTTTT.

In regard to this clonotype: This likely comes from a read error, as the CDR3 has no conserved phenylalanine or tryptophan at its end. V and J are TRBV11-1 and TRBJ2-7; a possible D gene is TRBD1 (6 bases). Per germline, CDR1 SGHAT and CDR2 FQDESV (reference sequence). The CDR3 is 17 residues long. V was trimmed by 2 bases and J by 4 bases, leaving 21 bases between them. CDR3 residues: CASSLRTVSHRFYEQYY. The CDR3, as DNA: TGTGCCAGCAGCTTAAGGACAGTCTCCCACCGATTTTACGAGCAGTACTAC.

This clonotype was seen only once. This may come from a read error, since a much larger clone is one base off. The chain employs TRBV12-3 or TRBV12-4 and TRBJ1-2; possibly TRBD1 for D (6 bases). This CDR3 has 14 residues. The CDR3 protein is CGSSLGVGGYGYTF. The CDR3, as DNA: TGTGGCAGCAGTTTAGGGGTAGGGGGCTATGGCTACACCTTC.

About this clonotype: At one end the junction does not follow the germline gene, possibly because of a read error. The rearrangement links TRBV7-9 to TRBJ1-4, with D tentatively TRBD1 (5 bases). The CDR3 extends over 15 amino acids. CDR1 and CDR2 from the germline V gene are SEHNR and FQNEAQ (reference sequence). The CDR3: CTSSLQVPINEKLFF. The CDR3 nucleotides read TGTACCAGCAGCTTACAGGTTCCTATTAATGAAAAACTGTTTTTT.

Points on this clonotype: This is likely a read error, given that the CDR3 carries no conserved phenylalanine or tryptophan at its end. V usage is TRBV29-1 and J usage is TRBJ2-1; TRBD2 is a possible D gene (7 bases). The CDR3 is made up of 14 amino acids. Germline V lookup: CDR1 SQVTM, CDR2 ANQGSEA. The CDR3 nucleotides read TGCAGCGGTGTAGGGGGGGCCAGGTACAATGAACAGTTCTCC. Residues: CSGVGGARYNEQFS.

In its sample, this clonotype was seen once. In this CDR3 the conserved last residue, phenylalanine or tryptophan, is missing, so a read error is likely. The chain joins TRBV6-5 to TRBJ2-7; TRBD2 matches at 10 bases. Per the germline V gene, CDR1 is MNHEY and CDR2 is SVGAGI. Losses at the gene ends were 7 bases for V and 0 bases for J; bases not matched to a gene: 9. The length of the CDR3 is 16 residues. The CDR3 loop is CASNPLTSGNSYEQYI. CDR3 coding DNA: TGTGCCAGCAACCCCTTAACTAGCGGGAACTCCTACGAGCAGTACATC.

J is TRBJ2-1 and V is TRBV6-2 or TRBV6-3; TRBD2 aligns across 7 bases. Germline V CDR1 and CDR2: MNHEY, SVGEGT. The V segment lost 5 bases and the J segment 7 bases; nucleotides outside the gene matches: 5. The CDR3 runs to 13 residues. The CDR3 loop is CASSPAGCNEQFF. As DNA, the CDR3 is TGTGCCAGCAGTCCAGCGGGATGTAATGAGCAGTTCTTC.